The 21 T cell receptor beta chains presented below share a single source sample, sequenced in a study of blood T cell repertoires in COVID-19. TCRdb's copy holds only in-frame clones and misses some; the assay was immunoSEQ multiplex PCR. The sample yields roughly 300,000 clones, 70% to 90% seen once. The sequencing sample was made of peripheral blood. The receptors come from a woman aged 45-60 years who had recovered from COVID-19.

V gene TRBV15 combines with J gene TRBJ1-3, with D perhaps TRBD1 (5 bases). Germline values: CDR1 LNHNV, CDR2 YYDKDF (reference sequence). V was shortened by 0 bases and J by 1 base, with 13 bases between the two germline ends. CDR3 length: 17 amino acids. The CDR3 sequence is CATSRDPKTASGNTIYF. The CDR3 DNA is TGTGCCACCAGCAGAGATCCGAAGACAGCTTCTGGAAACACCATATATTTT.

This chain joins TRBV5-1 and TRBJ1-1, with D possibly matching TRBD1 (6 bases). The CDR3 is made up of 14 amino acids. Trimming pared 3 bases from V and 1 base from J, leaving 10 bases between. Germline V gene sequence: CDR1 SGHRS, CDR2 YFSETQ. The CDR3 DNA is TGCGCCAGCAGCTCCTCGGGACAGAACACTGAAGCTTTCTTT. Translated, it gives CASSSSGQNTEAFF.

The chain joins TRBV2 to TRBJ2-3, with 9 bases lining up with TRBD2. CDR3 length: 14 amino acids. J was trimmed by 4 bases and V by 4 bases; bases with no gene match: 3. Germline CDR1 is SNHLY and CDR2 is FYNNEI. CDR3 DNA: TGTGCCAGCAGTGGAGCGGGAGGCTCAGATACGCAGTATTTT. As protein: CASSGAGGSDTQYF. The whole variable domain, remainder taken from reference TRBV2 and TRBJ2-3, is EPEVTQTPSHQVTQMGQEVILRCVPISNHLYFYWYRQILGQKVEFLVSFYNNEISEKSEIFDDQFSVERPDGSNFTLKIRSTKLEDSAMYFCASSGAGGSDTQYFGPGTRLTVL.

Here the CDR3 DNA reads TGTGCCAGCAGCTTCGGTAGTCGAGTACCCCAAGAGACCCAGTACTTC. It specifies CASSFGSRVPQETQYF. V is TRBV11-2 and J is TRBJ2-5; D gene unclear. This CDR3 is built from 16 residues. Trimming cost V 3 bases and J 1 base, with 15 bases left between them. Germline V gives CDR1 SGHAT, CDR2 FQNNGV.

Worth noting for this clone: Different DNA sequences within this sample yield the same CDR3. The rearrangement uses TRBV7-2 and TRBJ1-5; no reliable D call. Germline CDR1 reads SGHTA; CDR2 reads FQGNSA. The V and J ends lost 1 base and 4 bases respectively, with 5 bases between them. The CDR3 length is 13 residues. The CDR3 spells CASSLGENQPQHF. The CDR3 bases are TGTGCCAGCAGCTTAGGGGAGAATCAGCCCCAGCATTTT.

The rearrangement links TRBV27 to TRBJ2-7; 7 bases agree with TRBD1. The trim removed 7 bases at V and 2 bases at J, leaving 11 bases unmatched. This CDR3 region has 15 residues. In germline, CDR1 is MNHEY, CDR2 SMNVEV (reference sequence). The CDR3 spells CASKPDRKMTYEQYF. CDR3 DNA: TGTGCCAGCAAACCGGACAGGAAGATGACCTACGAGCAGTACTTC.

The rearrangement joins TRBV4-3 to TRBJ1-2; 7 bases line up with TRBD1. With 3 bases clipped from V and 5 bases from J, the junction kept 9 bases outside the gene matches. The germline V gene has CDR1 LGHNA and CDR2 YSLEER. This CDR3 has 15 residues. The CDR3 DNA follows: TGCGCCAGCAGCCAGACGACAGGGTGGACTTATGGCTACACCTTC. It specifies CASSQTTGWTYGYTF.

J is TRBJ2-3 and V is TRBV4-3; TRBD2 matches 12 bases. Germline V gives CDR1 LGHNA, CDR2 YSLEER. The trim removed 6 bases at V and 2 bases at J, leaving 6 bases unmatched. The length of the CDR3 is 16 residues. CDR3 loop: CASSRLAGAFTDTQYF. CDR3 sequence (DNA): TGCGCCAGCAGTCGACTAGCGGGAGCTTTCACAGATACGCAGTATTTT.

CDR3 loop: CASSMLINGYEQYF. In DNA, the CDR3 is TGTGCCAGTAGTATGTTGATAAACGGCTACGAGCAGTACTTC. The chain combines TRBV19 with TRBJ2-7; D gene uncertain. Germline V lookup: CDR1 LNHDA, CDR2 SQIVND (reference sequence). CDR3 length: 14 amino acids. V dropped 3 bases and J dropped 3 bases, with 12 bases sitting between them.

V usage is TRBV25-1 and J usage is TRBJ2-7, with unresolved D. Germline CDR1 and CDR2: MGHDK and SYGVNS. V shed 3 bases and J shed 3 bases, with 6 bases lying between them. The CDR3 runs 12 residues. Here the CDR3 reads CASSDWSYEQYF. The CDR3 DNA reads as TGTGCCAGCAGTGATTGGAGCTACGAGCAGTACTTC.

The chain joins TRBV28 to TRBJ1-3; 9 bases agree with TRBD1. J lost 1 base, V lost 5 bases, and 6 bases had no gene match. CDR3 length: 16 residues. CDR1 is MDHEN, CDR2 SYDVKM, per germline. The CDR3 loop is CASSPWDRVSGNTIYF. CDR3 nucleotide sequence: TGTGCCAGCAGTCCTTGGGACAGGGTTTCTGGAAACACCATATATTTT.

V is TRBV2 and J is TRBJ1-2; maybe TRBD1 (5 bases). The CDR3 totals 16 residues. CDR1 and CDR2 (germline): SNHLY, FYNNEI. Trimming left V 3 bases short and J 3 bases short, with 17 bases between. The CDR3 sequence: CASSEPTRAEDYGYTF. Written as DNA, the CDR3 is TGTGCCAGCAGTGAGCCGACCAGGGCTGAGGACTATGGCTACACCTTC.

The chain joins TRBV6-2 or TRBV6-3 to TRBJ2-1, with D unclear. V gave up 0 bases and J gave up 9 bases, with 12 bases separating them. The length of the CDR3 is 14 residues. CDR1 is MNHEY and CDR2 is SVGEGT in the germline V gene. CDR3 sequence reads: CASSYSRRFGEQFF. In DNA, the CDR3 is TGTGCCAGCAGTTACTCTCGTCGATTCGGTGAGCAGTTCTTC.

The chain is built from TRBV7-2 and TRBJ1-2; D is unclear. Per the germline V gene, CDR1 is SGHTA and CDR2 is FQGNSA. The CDR3 runs 15 residues. V was clipped by 3 bases and J by 0 bases, with 11 bases between them. CDR3: CASSFRRTSNYGYTF. The CDR3 coding sequence is TGTGCCAGCAGCTTTCGGAGGACTTCTAACTATGGCTACACCTTC.

J is TRBJ2-5 and V is TRBV4-1; 9 bases are a match to TRBD2. V lost 4 bases, J lost 0 bases, and 6 bases stayed unmatched. Germline V gives CDR1 MGHRA, CDR2 YSYEKL. CDR3 length: 16 amino acids. CDR3 sequence: CASSRTSAEYQETQYF. For the CDR3, the DNA is TGCGCCAGCAGCCGGACTAGCGCTGAGTACCAAGAGACCCAGTACTTC.

V gene TRBV6-1 combines with J gene TRBJ1-2, with 7 positions matching TRBD1. CDR1 and CDR2 from the germline V gene are MNHNS and SASEGT. Trimming at V came to 3 bases and at J to 0 bases, leaving 13 bases not matched to a gene. This CDR3 region has 18 residues. The CDR3 nucleotides are TGTGCCAGCAGTGATATTCCAGGGGGGCGACTAGCTAACTATGGCTACACCTTC. This codes for CASSDIPGGRLANYGYTF.

The genes are TRBV24-1 and TRBJ2-2, with D perhaps matching TRBD1 (5 bases). This CDR3 spans 14 amino acids. V shed 7 bases and J shed 0 bases, with 8 bases lying between them. Germline V lookup: CDR1 KGHDR, CDR2 SFDVKD. The CDR3 DNA reads TGTGCCACCAGGGGGCAGGCGAACACCGGGGAGCTGTTTTTT. This translates into CATRGQANTGELFF.

This chain connects TRBV28 to TRBJ1-6; 8 bases agree with TRBD1. This CDR3 region has 14 residues. Germline CDR1 is MDHEN and CDR2 is SYDVKM. V shed 6 bases, J shed 6 bases, and the junction held 4 bases outside the gene matches. CDR3 residues: CASSSDRGNSPLHF. CDR3 nucleotides: TGTGCCAGCAGCTCCGACAGGGGTAATTCACCCCTCCACTTT.

The CDR3 region has the DNA TGCGCCAGCACCTCTGGGATTCTAGCGGCCCAAGAGACCCAGTACTTC. As protein: CASTSGILAAQETQYF. J is TRBJ2-5 and V is TRBV5-1; TRBD2 matches 7 bases. The CDR3 spans 16 residues. With 6 bases clipped from V and 1 base from J, the junction kept 12 bases outside the gene matches. Looked up from germline, CDR1 is SGHRS and CDR2 is YFSETQ.

This clone appeared a single time. The gene calls are TRBV5-4 and TRBJ2-1; 10 nucleotides agree with TRBD1. CDR3 length: 14 residues. Germline V gene data show CDR1 as SGHNT and CDR2 as YYREEE (reference sequence). V was clipped by 4 bases and J by 8 bases; unmatched bases: 6. The CDR3 sequence is CASSGDRGRDEQFF. Here the CDR3 DNA reads TGTGCCAGCAGCGGGGACAGGGGTCGGGATGAGCAGTTCTTC.

The gene calls are TRBV28 and TRBJ1-2; 8 bases are shared with TRBD1. This CDR3 spans 15 amino acids. Germline assignment: CDR1 MDHEN and CDR2 SYDVKM. Germline trimming cut 4 bases from V and 7 bases from J; bases unmatched to any gene: 11. CDR3 region: CASSSPETGAFGYTF. The CDR3 nucleotides are TGTGCCAGCAGTTCCCCTGAGACAGGGGCTTTTGGCTACACCTTC.